This TCR beta chain came from a study of T cell responses to AZD1222 COVID-19 vaccine. Study-wide points: Across the whole spike, CD4 TCRs peaked at regions 160-218 and 743-854. Nearly half of the spike-specific TCRs reportedly recognize variant regions that carry no mutations.

Sequenced by immunoSEQ multiplex PCR; TCRdb stores in-frame clones only, minus some. The top ten hold under 1.5% of the sample, which has approximately 100,000 clones, roughly 86% seen once. Trimming removed 11 bases from V and 7 bases from J, with 20 bases in between. Per germline, CDR1 MDHEN and CDR2 SYDVKM. The CDR3 is made up of 13 amino acids. With regard to this clone: No antigen is known for it.

Sequenced here: peripheral blood, sampled on day 0 of AZD1222 vaccination. This clonotype was obtained from an adult in good health. This rearrangement joins TRBV28 to TRBJ1-2; the D gene is possibly TRBD1 (6 bases). As DNA, the CDR3 is TGTGCCTACCCGGGCGGGGGGGCTTCTGGCTACACCTTC. Amino acid sequence: CAYPGGGASGYTF.